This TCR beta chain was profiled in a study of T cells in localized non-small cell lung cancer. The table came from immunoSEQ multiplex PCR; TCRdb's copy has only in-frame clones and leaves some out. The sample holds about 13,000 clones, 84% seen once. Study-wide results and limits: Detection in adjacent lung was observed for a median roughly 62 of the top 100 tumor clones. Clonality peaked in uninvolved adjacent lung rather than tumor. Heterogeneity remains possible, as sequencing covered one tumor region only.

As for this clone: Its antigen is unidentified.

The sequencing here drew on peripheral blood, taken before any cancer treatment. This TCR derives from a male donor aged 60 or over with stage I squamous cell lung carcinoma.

The CDR3 loop is CAISGTGTGAYNEQFF. The CDR3 DNA follows: TGTGCCATCAGTGGTACCGGGACAGGGGCCTACAATGAGCAGTTCTTC. The chain has TRBV10-3 and TRBJ2-1; 10 bases line up with TRBD1. The CDR3 has 16 residues. CDR1 and CDR2 from the germline V gene are ENHRY and SYGVKD. Trimming took 4 bases from V and 2 from J; bases not matched to a gene: 5.